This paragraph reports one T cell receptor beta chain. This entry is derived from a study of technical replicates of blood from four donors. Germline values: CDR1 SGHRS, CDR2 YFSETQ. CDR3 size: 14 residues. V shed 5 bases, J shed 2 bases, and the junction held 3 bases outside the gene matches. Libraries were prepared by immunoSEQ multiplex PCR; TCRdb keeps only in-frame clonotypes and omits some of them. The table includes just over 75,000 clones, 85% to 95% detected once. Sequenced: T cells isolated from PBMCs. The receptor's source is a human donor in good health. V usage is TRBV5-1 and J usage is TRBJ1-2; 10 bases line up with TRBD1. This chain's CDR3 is CASSPGQGNYGYTF. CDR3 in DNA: TGCGCCAGCAGTCCGGGACAGGGGAACTATGGCTACACCTTC.